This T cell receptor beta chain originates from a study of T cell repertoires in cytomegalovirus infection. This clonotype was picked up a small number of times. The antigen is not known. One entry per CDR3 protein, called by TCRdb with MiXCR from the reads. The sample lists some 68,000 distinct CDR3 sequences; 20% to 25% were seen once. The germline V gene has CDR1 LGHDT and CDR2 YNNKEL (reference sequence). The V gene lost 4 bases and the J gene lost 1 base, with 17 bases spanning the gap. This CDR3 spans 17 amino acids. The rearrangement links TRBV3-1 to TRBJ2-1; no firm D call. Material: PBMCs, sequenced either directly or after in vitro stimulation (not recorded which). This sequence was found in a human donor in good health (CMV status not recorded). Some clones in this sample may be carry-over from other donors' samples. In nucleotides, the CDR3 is TGTGCCAGCAGCCCCTTTGGTCAAGTCAGGTCCTACAATGAGCAGTTCTTC. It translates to CASSPFGQVRSYNEQFF.